Shown below are 24 T cell receptor beta chains from a single sample sequenced in a study of CD8+CD57+ T cells in acquired aplastic anemia (dated by TCRdb to the late 2010s). The patients picked for sequencing were ones in whom flow cytometry had shown an expansion of CD8+CD57+ cells. The run used an Illumina HiSeq 2000. Genomic DNA served as template for TCR beta VDJ combination and CDR3 sequence profiling. TCRdb reran the public reads through fastp at Q25 and MiXCR, keeping productive beta chains. Each entry is one CDR3 protein sequence, shown with its most common DNA and genes. This sample gives over 40,000 distinct CDR3 sequences in total; about 60% of them show up just once. Of the sample, 50% to 70% is held by the ten largest clones. The sequencing input was sorted CD4+, CD8+, or CD8+CD57+ T cells (not recorded which) from PBMCs. The source is a human donor with aplastic anemia.

This clonotype was seen just once. One junction end disagrees with the germline gene, perhaps due to a read error. The rearrangement joins TRBV15 to TRBJ2-5; perhaps D is TRBD1 or TRBD2 (7 bases each). Germline assignment: CDR1 LNHNV and CDR2 YYDKDF (reference sequence). CDR3 length: 16 amino acids. CDR3 nucleotide sequence: TGTGCCGCCAGCAGGGGGGAGGGGGTAATGCGAGAGACCCAGTACTTC. Translation: CAASRGEGVMRETQYF.

V and J are TRBV2 and TRBJ2-5, with D possibly being TRBD1 (6 bases). Germline CDR1 is SNHLY and CDR2 is FYNNEI. The V gene lost 5 bases and the J gene lost 5 bases, with 18 bases spanning the gap. The CDR3 length is 15 residues. The DNA for the CDR3 is TGTGCCAGCAGTACTCCCCAGGGGTCCTGGGAGACCCAGTACTTC. Its protein is CASSTPQGSWETQYF. Combining the CDR3 with reference TRBV2 and TRBJ2-5 gives the whole variable domain EPEVTQTPSHQVTQMGQEVILRCVPISNHLYFYWYRQILGQKVEFLVSFYNNEISEKSEIFDDQFSVERPDGSNFTLKIRSTKLEDSAMYFCASSTPQGSWETQYFGPGTRLLVL.

The J gene is TRBJ2-3, the V gene TRBV19; 8 bases map to TRBD2. CDR1 and CDR2 (germline): LNHDA, SQIVND (reference sequence). This CDR3 contains 16 residues. Trimming removed 1 base from V and 0 bases from J; junction bases left unmatched: 3. The DNA for the CDR3 is TGTGCCAGTAGTATAGGTACTAGCGGTAGCACAGATACGCAGTATTTT. This codes for CASSIGTSGSTDTQYF.

This chain links TRBV10-3 with TRBJ1-2; D is possibly TRBD1 (5 bases). Germline CDR1 is ENHRY and CDR2 is SYGVKD. Deletions cut 6 bases from V and 3 bases from J, with 14 bases between. The CDR3 totals 14 residues. This CDR3 is CAIRRDGGDYGYTF. Here the CDR3 DNA reads TGTGCCATCAGGAGGGACGGAGGGGACTATGGCTACACCTTC.

V usage is TRBV19 and J usage is TRBJ1-5, with 8 bases lining up with TRBD1. This CDR3 comprises 17 residues. From germline, CDR1 is LNHDA and CDR2 SQIVND (reference sequence). Trimming removed 4 bases from V and 2 bases from J; junction bases left unmatched: 10. The CDR3 DNA reads as TGTGCCAGTAGTAGGACCCAGGGGGCGGGTGGCAATCAGCCCCAGCATTTT. It specifies CASSRTQGAGGNQPQHF.

Many counts were recorded for this clonotype. The chain carries TRBV7-9 and TRBJ1-4; 9 bases fit TRBD1. J was trimmed by 5 bases and V by 4 bases; bases with no gene match: 5. The germline V gene encodes CDR1 SEHNR and CDR2 FQNEAQ (reference sequence). The CDR3 sequence is 15 residues long. CDR3 sequence: CASSYRDRENEKLFF. The CDR3 region has the DNA TGTGCCAGCAGCTACCGGGACAGGGAGAATGAAAAACTGTTTTTT.

This chain connects TRBV7-9 to TRBJ2-7; the D gene could be TRBD1 or TRBD2 (6 bases each). This CDR3 comprises 14 residues. The V gene lost 1 base and the J gene lost 7 bases, with 14 bases spanning the gap. CDR1 is SEHNR, CDR2 FQNEAQ, per germline (reference sequence). The CDR3 protein is CASSLGSGAGEQYV. CDR3 nucleotides: TGTGCCAGCAGCTTAGGATCGGGGGCCGGGGAGCAGTACGTC.

Ten or more counts support this clonotype. This chain connects TRBV5-5 to TRBJ2-3; a weak D match, TRBD1 (6 bases). V was clipped by 0 bases and J by 6 bases, with 14 bases between them. This CDR3 spans 15 amino acids. CDR1 and CDR2 from the germline V gene are SGHKS and YYEKEE (reference sequence). The CDR3: CASSLGSGAWDTQYF. The CDR3 DNA follows: TGTGCCAGCAGCTTGGGTTCAGGGGCCTGGGATACGCAGTATTTT.

This clonotype came up many times. This rearrangement joins TRBV6-1 to TRBJ2-3; no clear D. The CDR3 totals 13 residues. Deletions cut 4 bases from V and 4 bases from J, with 9 bases between. Germline assignment: CDR1 MNHNS and CDR2 SASEGT. CDR3 residues: CASSGDAPDTQYF. CDR3 nucleotide sequence: TGTGCCAGCAGTGGAGACGCCCCAGATACGCAGTATTTT.

In its sample, this clonotype is medium-sized (0.01 to 0.1%). J is TRBJ2-1 and V is TRBV28; D gene ambiguous. CDR3 length: 12 residues. Germline V gene lookup returns CDR1 MDHEN and CDR2 SYDVKM. V was clipped by 2 bases and J by 10 bases, with 9 bases between them. DNA of the CDR3: TGTGCCAGCAGTTTAGGAAGGCTCGAGCAGTTCTTC. This translates into CASSLGRLEQFF.

This clonotype came up once. A clone one base away is much larger, so this may be a read error. The chain combines TRBV2 with TRBJ2-5; 8 bases agree with TRBD2. The V and J ends lost 6 bases and 0 bases, in that order; junction bases with no gene match: 6. The CDR3 runs 15 residues. Germline CDR1 is SNHLY and CDR2 is FYNNEI. In DNA, the CDR3 is TGTGCCAGCAGCTTAGCTAGCGGGTACCAAGAGACCCAGTACTTC. Protein sequence: CASSLASGYQETQYF. Based on the CDR3 plus reference TRBV2 and TRBJ2-5, the full variable domain is EPEVTQTPSHQVTQMGQEVILRCVPISNHLYFYWYRQILGQKVEFLVSFYNNEISEKSEIFDDQFSVERPDGSNFTLKIRSTKLEDSAMYFCASSLASGYQETQYFGPGTRLLVL.

This clonotype was counted at least ten times. This rearrangement joins TRBV14 to TRBJ1-4, with D possibly matching TRBD1 (5 bases). The CDR3 is made up of 16 amino acids. V was pared by 2 bases and J by 6 bases, with 16 bases between. CDR1 is SGHDN, CDR2 FVKESK, per germline. The CDR3 is CASSQYITRGDEKLFF. CDR3 coding DNA: TGTGCCAGCAGCCAATATATAACACGAGGGGATGAAAAACTGTTTTTT.

This chain joins TRBV28 and TRBJ1-1; D not resolved. CDR1 and CDR2 (germline): MDHEN, SYDVKM. V lost 5 bases and J 1 base, leaving 8 bases between the germline ends. The CDR3 spans 13 residues. The CDR3 sequence: CASSGLGNTEAFF. In nucleotides, the CDR3 is TGTGCCAGCAGTGGACTGGGGAACACTGAAGCTTTCTTT.

This clonotype showed up many times. The chain is built from TRBV20-1 and TRBJ2-7; D remains ambiguous. Trimming took 4 bases from V and 1 from J, leaving 14 bases between them. CDR3 length: 14 residues. The germline CDR1 and CDR2 sequences are DFQATT and SNEGSKA (reference sequence). The CDR3 DNA is TGCAGTGCTAAGGACGTAAAAAAGTCCTACGAGCAGTACTTC. This sequence encodes CSAKDVKKSYEQYF.

This chain links TRBV20-1 with TRBJ2-7; 10 bases fit TRBD1. V lost 4 bases to trimming and J lost 4 bases; unmatched junction nucleotides: 7. Looked up from germline, CDR1 is DFQATT and CDR2 is SNEGSKA (reference sequence). This CDR3 spans 14 amino acids. CDR3 protein: CSATDRGLGYEQYF. The CDR3 coding sequence is TGCAGTGCTACCGACAGGGGGCTTGGGTACGAGCAGTACTTC.

This clonotype was recorded once. The chain is built from TRBV20-1 and TRBJ2-3; TRBD1 is a possible D gene (6 bases). This CDR3 spans 14 amino acids. V was trimmed by 1 base and J by 2 bases, leaving 10 bases between them. Germline lookup yields CDR1 DFQATT and CDR2 SNEGSKA (reference sequence). The chain's CDR3 is CSARGDMYTDTQYF. CDR3 sequence (DNA): TGCAGTGCTAGAGGGGACATGTACACAGATACGCAGTATTTT.

At least ten counts were recorded for this clonotype. V is TRBV29-1 and J is TRBJ1-1; 8 nucleotides align to TRBD1. The CDR3 consists of 12 residues. The V and J ends lost 6 bases and 6 bases, in that order; junction bases with no gene match: 6. Germline CDR1 reads SQVTM; CDR2 reads ANQGSEA. The CDR3 is CSVPGRGPEAFF. As DNA, the CDR3 is TGCAGCGTGCCAGGCAGGGGGCCTGAAGCTTTCTTT.

This clonotype came up a few times. Possible read error: a much larger clone is one base away. V usage is TRBV11-3 and J usage is TRBJ2-7; the D gene could be TRBD1 or TRBD2 (5 bases each). The CDR3 spans 13 residues. Germline V CDR1 and CDR2: SGHNT, YENEEA. V was cut by 5 bases and J by 3 bases, with 11 bases left in between. The CDR3 sequence is CASSDRDGYEQYF. The CDR3 DNA follows: TGTGCCAGCAGCGACCGGGACGGCTACGAGCAGTACTTC.

The rearrangement joins TRBV6-4 to TRBJ2-5; D ambiguous. Germline V gene sequence: CDR1 MRHNA, CDR2 SNTAGT. The V gene lost 2 bases and the J gene lost 4 bases, with 5 bases spanning the gap. The CDR3 is 12 residues long. This CDR3 reads CASSDRAETQYF. The CDR3 DNA sequence: TGTGCCAGCAGTGACAGGGCAGAGACCCAGTACTTC.

This chain joins TRBV7-2 and TRBJ1-2; 9 bases align to TRBD1. The CDR3 contains 13 residues. The V gene's germline CDR1 is SGHTA and CDR2 FQGNSA. V shed 7 bases, J shed 5 bases, and the junction held 5 bases outside the gene matches. The CDR3 DNA reads as TGTGCCAGCAAACCCGGGACAGGGTATGGCTACACCTTC. Protein: CASKPGTGYGYTF.

The sample holds many counts of this clonotype. The chain carries TRBV25-1 and TRBJ1-6; D gene uncertain. The length of the CDR3 is 15 residues. Germline CDR1 and CDR2: MGHDK and SYGVNS. Between the trimmed V and J ends, which lost 6 bases and 5 bases, there was a span of 14 bases. CDR3 loop: CASRAWESDNSPLHF. The CDR3 DNA is TGTGCCAGCAGGGCGTGGGAAAGCGATAATTCACCCCTCCACTTT.

This rearrangement joins TRBV25-1 to TRBJ2-3; D could derive from TRBD1 or TRBD2 (5 bases each). Trimming cost V 1 base and J 4 bases, with 15 bases left between them. The CDR3 length is 16 residues. Per the germline V gene, CDR1 is MGHDK and CDR2 is SYGVNS. The CDR3 DNA sequence: TGTGCCAGCAGTGAATCCCTGGGACGGGCGGCAGATACGCAGTATTTT. It encodes CASSESLGRAADTQYF.

This clonotype occurred a few times. One end of the junction varies from germline; a read error may be responsible. The rearrangement links TRBV20-1 to TRBJ2-1, with 7 bases aligning to TRBD1. The CDR3 sequence is 14 residues long. Germline loops: CDR1 DFQATT, CDR2 SNEGSKA (reference sequence). The CDR3 region has the DNA TGCAGTGCTAGGGAGATGACAGGGTACAATGAGCAGTCCTTC. Protein sequence: CSAREMTGYNEQSF.

This clonotype was seen many times. This chain uses TRBV20-1 with TRBJ2-7; 9 bases fit TRBD1. This CDR3 is 15 amino acids long. Germline lookup yields CDR1 DFQATT and CDR2 SNEGSKA (reference sequence). V lost 6 bases, J lost 0 bases, and 9 bases stayed unmatched. As DNA, the CDR3 is TGCAGTGCAAGTGGACAGGGGTCGATCTCCTACGAGCAGTACTTC. Protein product: CSASGQGSISYEQYF.